These 9 T cell receptor beta chains were all obtained from the same sample, sequenced in a study of radiation and T cells in renal cell carcinoma. Treatment denoted: 15 Gy SBRT to primary tumor, nephrectomy 4 weeks later. Repertoires were generated with immunoSEQ multiplex PCR, while TCRdb's copy carries only in-frame clones and drops some. The sample has more than 8,000 clones; about three fifths are singletons. Here the sequenced sample was tumor tissue, taken from a patient whose treatment included radiotherapy and nephrectomy. The source of these receptors is a man aged 55 to 70 with renal cell carcinoma.

This clone appeared once. The CDR3 bases are TGTGCCACCAGCAATCGGGACGAGCAGTACTTC. The encoded protein is CATSNRDEQYF. The chain has TRBV15 and TRBJ2-7; no reliable D call. The germline V gene has CDR1 LNHNV and CDR2 YYDKDF (reference sequence). The CDR3 runs to 11 residues. V gave up 4 bases and J gave up 5 bases, with 6 bases separating them.

This clone was found a few times. This specimen includes other DNA sequences encoding the same CDR3. V usage is TRBV9 and J usage is TRBJ2-3; D ambiguous. V shed 1 base and J shed 3 bases, with 6 bases lying between them. Germline V gene data show CDR1 as SGDLS and CDR2 as YYNGEE. The CDR3 extends over 13 amino acids. The CDR3 nucleotides are TGTGCCAGCAGCGTATCCCGGACAGATACGCAGTATTTT. This translates into CASSVSRTDTQYF.

V usage is TRBV28 and J usage is TRBJ2-5; tentatively, D is TRBD1 (7 bases). There are 21 residues in the CDR3. V was pared by 1 base and J by 4 bases, with 31 bases between. The germline V gene encodes CDR1 MDHEN and CDR2 SYDVKM. The CDR3 reads CASSLFYRGTADREIGETQYF. CDR3 bases: TGTGCCAGCAGTTTATTTTATAGAGGGACAGCTGATCGGGAGATCGGAGAGACCCAGTACTTC.

This sequence joins TRBV7-3 and TRBJ2-3, with no clear D. This CDR3 has 14 residues. V lost 2 bases and J lost 0, with 6 bases in between. Germline V gene data show CDR1 as SGHTA and CDR2 as FQGTGA. CDR3 in amino acids: CASSLGPSTDTQYF. CDR3 nucleotide sequence: TGTGCCAGCAGCTTAGGACCCAGCACAGATACGCAGTATTTT.

In its sample, this clone was seen a few times. The sample has other DNA sequences that encode this CDR3 too. The CDR3 DNA reads as TGCAGCGGGGGACAGGGAAACACCATATATTTT. It specifies CSGGQGNTIYF. The chain combines TRBV29-1 with TRBJ1-3; TRBD1 matches 7 bases. The CDR3 is 11 residues long. Per germline, CDR1 SQVTM and CDR2 ANQGSEA. J gave up 4 bases and V 7 bases, and 1 base lay outside the gene matches. Combining the CDR3 with reference TRBV29-1 and TRBJ1-3 gives the whole variable domain SAVISQKPSRDICQRGTSLTIQCQVDSQVTMMFWYRQQPGQSLTLIATANQGSEATYESGFVIDKFPISRPNLTFSTLTVSNMSPEDSSIYLCSGGQGNTIYFGEGSWLTVV.

The rearrangement uses TRBV7-2 and TRBJ2-7; tentatively, D is TRBD2 (6 bases). Germline CDR1 reads SGHTA; CDR2 reads FQGNSA. This CDR3 comprises 15 residues. With 5 bases removed from V and 6 bases from J, the gap between germline ends came to 20 bases. The CDR3 nucleotides read TGTGCCAGCAGCCCGGCCCGCGGAGGGGTCCCCGAGCAGTACTTC. Translating gives CASSPARGGVPEQYF.

V is TRBV27 and J is TRBJ2-7; D not resolved. Germline values: CDR1 MNHEY, CDR2 SMNVEV (reference sequence). The CDR3 loop spans 13 amino acids. Trimming removed 6 bases from V and 10 bases from J, with 19 bases in between. CDR3 amino acids: CASRSGLGSRQYF. In DNA, the CDR3 is TGTGCCAGCAGGTCCGGTTTGGGCTCCCGCCAGTACTTC.

CDR3 residues: CASRVGGLSSGNTIYF. For the CDR3, the DNA is TGTGCCAGCAGGGTAGGAGGGTTGAGCTCTGGAAACACCATATATTTT. The chain employs TRBV28 and TRBJ1-3; D remains ambiguous. The V end was cut by 6 bases, the J end by 0 bases, with 15 bases between. This CDR3 has 16 amino acids. The germline gives CDR1 MDHEN, CDR2 SYDVKM.

The V gene is TRBV5-1, the J gene TRBJ2-7; D is unresolved. V shed 0 bases and J shed 4 bases, with 8 bases lying between them. The germline V gene has CDR1 SGHRS and CDR2 YFSETQ. CDR3 length: 13 amino acids. The DNA for the CDR3 is TGCGCCAGCAGCTTGGAGCTGAATTACGAGCAGTACTTC. Amino acids: CASSLELNYEQYF. Using reference TRBV5-1 and TRBJ2-7 for the parts outside the CDR3, the full variable domain is KAGVTQTPRYLIKTRGQQVTLSCSPISGHRSVSWYQQTPGQGLQFLFEYFSETQRNKGNFPGRFSGRQFSNSRSEMNVSTLELGDSALYLCASSLELNYEQYFGPGTRLTVT.